This TCR beta chain originates from a study of T cell changes during pregnancy in multiple sclerosis. TCRdb's table, derived via immunoSEQ multiplex PCR, lists solely in-frame clones and lacks some. This sample carries about 60,000 clones, over 85% of them seen once, and the ten largest clones take 2.5% to 4%. The TCR sequence derives from a female donor with multiple sclerosis, enrolled in a pregnancy study. The sequenced sample was CD8+ T cells from peripheral blood mononuclear cells, obtained in the second trimester of pregnancy.

The CDR3 sequence is CASRSGYNEQFF. Written as DNA, the CDR3 is TGTGCCAGTAGATCGGGTTACAATGAGCAGTTCTTC. The genes are TRBV19 and TRBJ2-1; D is unclear. This CDR3 comprises 12 residues. CDR1 is LNHDA and CDR2 is SQIVND in the germline V gene (reference sequence). V was pared by 6 bases and J by 4 bases, with 7 bases between.